A selection of T cell receptor beta chains follows, all from one sample in a study of T cells after posttransplantation cyclophosphamide. Assay used: immunoSEQ multiplex PCR; TCRdb lists only in-frame clones, some missing. Listed for the sample are about 36,000 clones, none seen a single time. The specimen was PBMCs. Receptors originate from a girl under 18 in good health, CMV-negative, and a related stem cell transplant donor. Each CDR3 is given with its conserved first and last residue. The order of the fields is J gene, V gene, D gene, clone size, CDR3 protein, CDR3 DNA. The D gene is left open where the match is weak. Size values are once, few and many counts, or a class for expanded clones, and some rows have none.

J: TRBJ2-4
V: TRBV19
D: .
size: few
CDR3: CASSTDRLAKNIQYF
DNA: TGTGCCAGTAGTACGGACAGACTAGCCAAAAACATTCAGTACTTC

J: TRBJ2-7
V: TRBV28
D: TRBD2
size: few
CDR3: CASSSGTSGSRVDEQYF
DNA: TGTGCCAGCAGTTCAGGGACTAGCGGGAGTAGAGTCGACGAGCAGTACTTC

J: TRBJ2-7
V: TRBV25-1
D: .
size: few
CDR3: CASSDRGTGYEQYF
DNA: TGTGCCAGCAGTGATCGGGGGACCGGCTACGAGCAGTACTTC

J: TRBJ2-1
V: TRBV9
D: TRBD2
size: many
CDR3: CASSFLAGGWAEQFF
DNA: TGTGCCAGCAGCTTCCTAGCGGGAGGGTGGGCTGAGCAGTTCTTC

J: TRBJ2-7
V: TRBV7-2
D: TRBD2
size: many
CDR3: CASSPWGGLEQYF
DNA: TGTGCCAGCAGCCCCTGGGGGGGACTCGAGCAGTACTTC

J: TRBJ2-7
V: TRBV6-1
D: .
size: many
CDR3: CASSEFGRVSYEQYF
DNA: TGTGCCAGCAGTGAATTTGGTCGGGTATCCTACGAGCAGTACTTC

J: TRBJ2-7
V: TRBV30
D: TRBD2
size: few
CDR3: CAWRLAGGYEQYF
DNA: TGTGCCTGGAGACTAGCGGGGGGGTACGAGCAGTACTTC

J: TRBJ2-1
V: TRBV30
D: .
size: few
CDR3: CAWSANNEQFF
DNA: TGTGCCTGGAGCGCTAACAATGAGCAGTTCTTC

J: TRBJ2-7
V: TRBV4-1
D: .
size: many
CDR3: CASSQTAGSYEQYF
DNA: TGCGCCAGCAGCCAAACGGCAGGCTCCTACGAGCAGTACTTC

J: TRBJ2-2
V: TRBV11-3
D: .
size: many
CDR3: CASSSKGLGQNRGGELFF
DNA: TGTGCCAGCAGCTCGAAAGGCCTGGGACAAAATCGGGGCGGGGAGCTGTTTTTT

J: TRBJ2-7
V: TRBV6-4
D: TRBD1
size: many
CDR3: CASSDPDRAKVEQYF
DNA: TGTGCCAGCAGTGACCCCGACAGGGCCAAGGTAGAGCAGTACTTC

J: TRBJ2-7
V: TRBV5-1
D: TRBD2
size: few
CDR3: CASSLWLAGDEQYF
DNA: TGCGCCAGCAGCTTGTGGCTAGCGGGAGACGAGCAGTACTTC

J: TRBJ1-5
V: TRBV28
D: .
size: .
CDR3: CASSSGLAGGGMYSNQPQHF
DNA: TGTGCCAGCAGCTCCGGCCTAGCGGGGGGCGGGATGTATAGCAATCAGCCCCAGCATTTT

J: TRBJ2-4
V: TRBV18
D: TRBD1
size: many
CDR3: CASSPQPGTDLAKNIQYF
DNA: TGTGCCAGCTCACCCCAACCCGGGACAGATCTAGCCAAAAACATTCAGTACTTC

J: TRBJ2-7
V: TRBV11-1
D: .
size: many
CDR3: CASSPFVREKGDEQYF
DNA: TGTGCCAGCAGCCCCTTTGTGCGGGAAAAAGGGGACGAGCAGTACTTC

J: TRBJ2-3
V: TRBV13
D: .
size: many
CDR3: CASSSPSLAGAAGTQYF
DNA: TGTGCCAGCAGCTCCCCGAGTCTGGCGGGGGCCGCGGGTACGCAGTATTTT

J: TRBJ1-1
V: TRBV5-1
D: .
size: many
CDR3: CASSWSRETEAFF
DNA: TGCGCCAGCAGCTGGTCCCGGGAAACCGAAGCTTTCTTT

J: TRBJ1-4
V: TRBV19
D: .
size: many
CDR3: CASRDSPNEKLFF
DNA: TGTGCCAGTAGGGACAGCCCTAATGAAAAACTGTTTTTT

J: TRBJ2-2
V: TRBV7-6
D: .
size: many
CDR3: CASSSELAANTGELFF
DNA: TGTGCCAGCAGCTCCGAACTGGCGGCGAACACCGGGGAGCTGTTTTTT

J: TRBJ2-7
V: TRBV28
D: .
size: few
CDR3: CASSLSDRDLRKQYF
DNA: TGTGCCAGCAGTCTTTCGGACAGAGACCTACGAAAGCAGTACTTC

J: TRBJ2-1
V: TRBV5-1
D: TRBD1
size: .
CDR3: CASSLTGGTNEQFF
DNA: TGCGCCAGCAGCTTGACAGGGGGCACGAATGAGCAGTTCTTC

J: TRBJ2-5
V: TRBV5-1
D: .
size: .
CDR3: CASSFEAGQEAQYF
DNA: TGCGCCAGCAGCTTCGAGGCCGGACAAGAGGCCCAGTACTTC

J: TRBJ2-1
V: TRBV19
D: TRBD1
size: many
CDR3: CASSLYNRGSSYNEQFF
DNA: TGTGCCAGTAGCCTTTATAACAGGGGCAGCTCCTACAATGAGCAGTTCTTC

J: TRBJ2-2
V: TRBV19
D: .
size: many
CDR3: CASSIPRQYANTGELFF
DNA: TGTGCCAGTAGTATTCCAAGACAGTACGCGAACACCGGGGAGCTGTTTTTT

J: TRBJ2-7
V: TRBV7-2
D: TRBD2
size: many
CDR3: CASSTTDWRGANTYEQYF
DNA: TGTGCCAGCAGCACCACAGACTGGCGGGGGGCGAATACCTACGAGCAGTACTTC

J: TRBJ2-2
V: TRBV9
D: TRBD1
size: many
CDR3: CASSLGQGSTGELFF
DNA: TGTGCCAGCAGCCTCGGACAGGGGTCCACCGGGGAGCTGTTTTTT